This T cell receptor (beta chain) is drawn from a study of T cell responses to AZD1222 COVID-19 vaccine. On the study more broadly: Combined were second doses at about 4 or about 12 weeks.

The V and J ends lost 6 bases and 6 bases, in that order; junction bases with no gene match: 7. Germline V gene sequence: CDR1 SNHLY, CDR2 FYNNEI. The CDR3 loop spans 15 amino acids. Concerning this clone: Its antigen is as yet unknown.

Findings and caveats of the study: At 160-218 and 743-854, vaccine-associated CD4 TCRs were dominant, and they spanned spike. Clonal diversity may have been underestimated in mostly white British donors. Reportedly, nearly half of unique spike TCRs recognized epitopes outside B.1.351/B.1.1.7 mutations.

Method: immunoSEQ multiplex PCR; TCRdb's copy keeps in-frame clones and lacks some. The repertoire holds approximately 89,000 clones, with 92% as singletons. The sequences come from peripheral blood, collected on day 0 of AZD1222 vaccination. This sequence was found in an adult in good health. The V call is TRBV2, the J call TRBJ1-5; 11 positions agree with TRBD1. The CDR3 spells CASRGGQGAGQPQHF. For the CDR3, the DNA is TGTGCCAGCAGGGGCGGACAGGGGGCAGGTCAGCCCCAGCATTTT.